The entry that follows covers one T cell receptor beta chain sequence. The data were obtained in a study of T cell responses to AZD1222 COVID-19 vaccine. Measured with immunoSEQ multiplex PCR; TCRdb has only the in-frame clones, and not every one. The table has about 97,000 clones, more than 85% seen once. Germline loops: CDR1 LNHDA, CDR2 SQIVND (reference sequence). The CDR3 totals 17 residues. Trimming shortened V by 1 base and J by 0 bases, and 13 bases separated the two germline ends. The receptor was derived from an adult in good health. J is TRBJ1-5 and V is TRBV19; D may be TRBD1 (5 bases). This specimen was peripheral blood, taken on day 0 of AZD1222 vaccination. Here the CDR3 reads CASSIARTTDSNQPQHF. CDR3 in DNA: TGTGCCAGTAGTATAGCCCGGACAACCGATAGCAATCAGCCCCAGCATTTT. Full variable domain (missing parts from reference TRBV19 and TRBJ1-5): DGGITQSPKYLFRKEGQNVTLSCEQNLNHDAMYWYRQDPGQGLRLIYYSQIVNDFQKGDIAEGYSVSREKKESFPLTVTSAQKNPTAFYLCASSIARTTDSNQPQHFGDGTRLSIL.